This T cell receptor (beta chain) was recovered during a study of T cell responses to AZD1222 COVID-19 vaccine. Measured with immunoSEQ multiplex PCR; TCRdb has only the in-frame clones, and not every one. The sample lists roughly 120,000 clones; approximately 90% were seen once. Sequenced here: peripheral blood, sampled 28 days after the second AZD1222 dose. The clonotype originates from an adult who received the AZD1222 COVID-19 vaccine.

The CDR3 coding sequence is TGTGCCAGTAGTATAATGGTTCTGGTGGAAGGTGAAAAACTGTTTTTT. It yields the protein CASSIMVLVEGEKLFF. The chain has TRBV19 and TRBJ1-4; D remains ambiguous. Germline CDR1 is LNHDA and CDR2 is SQIVND (reference sequence). V shed 2 bases and J shed 7 bases, with 17 bases lying between them. The CDR3 consists of 16 residues.